Below, 4 T cell receptor beta chains from the same sample are listed, as sequenced in a study of tumor-infiltrating lymphocytes in primary liver carcinoma. Taking about 18-31 mg of unsorted bulk tissue, the authors co-extracted RNA and DNA. Making TCR beta cDNA involved approximately 520 ng total RNA and a constant-region primer. ARM-PCR was slightly modified, and three nested multiplex PCR rounds with it gave rise to the TCR beta libraries. For 10 cycles apiece, the opening two PCR rounds ran with TRBV1-TRBV30 forward primers and a C-beta reverse primer. TCRdb passed the multiplex PCR reads through MiXCR, listing each CDR3 protein once. This table holds 95,000 to 150,000 distinct CDR3 sequences, 50% to 70% found once. The sequenced sample was liver tumor tissue from sampling region 1. The subset denotes: tumor region T1, superior pole. These receptors all stem from a woman aged 60-75 years with primary liver carcinoma and hepatitis B virus infection.

Concerning this clonotype: A junction end diverges from the germline sequence, so it may reflect a read error. The V and J genes are TRBV13 and TRBJ2-1; D is possibly TRBD2 (6 bases). The CDR3 runs 17 residues. Germline CDR1 and CDR2: PRHDT and FYEKMQ (reference sequence). This CDR3 is CANSSRRGRRSYNEQFF. The CDR3 nucleotides are TGTGCCAACAGCTCCCGTCGTGGGAGGCGCTCCTACAATGAGCAGTTCTTC.

Of note for this clonotype: Without the conserved terminal phenylalanine or tryptophan, this CDR3 likely stems from a read error. The chain carries TRBV19 and TRBJ2-7; D tentatively reads TRBD1 or TRBD2 (5 bases each). The CDR3 is made up of 14 amino acids. Germline loops: CDR1 LNHDA, CDR2 SQIVND (reference sequence). Trimming removed 7 bases at V and 1 base at J, with 14 bases between. The CDR3 spells CASINRDGSYEQYL. The CDR3 region has the DNA TGTGCCAGTATCAACCGGGACGGGTCCTACGAGCAGTACCTC.

This clonotype has just a few counts. The chain is built from TRBV28 and TRBJ1-4, with D uncertain. This CDR3 comprises 14 residues. CDR1 and CDR2 (germline): MDHEN, SYDVKM. The V and J ends lost 4 bases and 11 bases respectively, with 17 bases between them. The CDR3 sequence is CASSSRGLGVKLFF. The CDR3 coding sequence is TGTGCCAGCAGTTCACGGGGTCTTGGGGTCAAACTGTTTTTT.

Of note for this clonotype: This clone may be a read error of a much larger clone one base away. The rearrangement uses TRBV6-5 and TRBJ2-7; unclear D gene. CDR1 is MNHEY and CDR2 is SVGAGI in the germline V gene. The length of the CDR3 is 14 residues. The CDR3 DNA sequence: TGTGACAGCAGTTACTCAGTCCACTCCTACGAGCAGTACTTC. It translates to CDSSYSVHSYEQYF.